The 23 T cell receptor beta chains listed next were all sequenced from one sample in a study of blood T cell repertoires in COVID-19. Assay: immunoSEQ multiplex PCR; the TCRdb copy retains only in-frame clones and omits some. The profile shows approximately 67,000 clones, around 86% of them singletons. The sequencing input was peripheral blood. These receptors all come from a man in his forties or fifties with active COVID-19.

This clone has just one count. CDR3 region: CASSYYPSGSPREQFF. DNA for the CDR3: TGTGCCAGCAGTTACTACCCTAGCGGGAGCCCTAGGGAGCAGTTCTTC. The V and J genes are TRBV6-5 and TRBJ2-1, with 10 bases fitting TRBD2. This CDR3 spans 16 amino acids. Trimming took 1 base from V and 10 from J; bases not matched to a gene: 10. The V gene's germline CDR1 is MNHEY and CDR2 SVGAGI.

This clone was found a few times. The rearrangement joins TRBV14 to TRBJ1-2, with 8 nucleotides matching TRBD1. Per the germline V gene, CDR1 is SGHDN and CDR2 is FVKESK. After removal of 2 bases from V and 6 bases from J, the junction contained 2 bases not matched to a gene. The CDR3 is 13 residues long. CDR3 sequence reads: CASSQNRGDGYTF. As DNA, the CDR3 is TGTGCCAGCAGCCAAAACAGGGGGGATGGCTACACCTTC.

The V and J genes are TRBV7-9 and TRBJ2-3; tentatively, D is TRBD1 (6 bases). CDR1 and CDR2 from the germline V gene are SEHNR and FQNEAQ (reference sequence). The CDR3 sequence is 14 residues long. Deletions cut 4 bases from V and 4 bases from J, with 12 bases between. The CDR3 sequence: CASSSDSRADTQYF. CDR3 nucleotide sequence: TGTGCCAGCAGCTCGGACAGCCGGGCAGATACGCAGTATTTT. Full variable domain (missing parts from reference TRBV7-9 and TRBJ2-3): DTGVSQNPRHKITKRGQNVTFRCDPISEHNRLYWYRQTLGQGPEFLTYFQNEAQLEKSRLLSDRFSAERPKGSFSTLEIQRTEQGDSAMYLCASSSDSRADTQYFGPGTRLTVL.

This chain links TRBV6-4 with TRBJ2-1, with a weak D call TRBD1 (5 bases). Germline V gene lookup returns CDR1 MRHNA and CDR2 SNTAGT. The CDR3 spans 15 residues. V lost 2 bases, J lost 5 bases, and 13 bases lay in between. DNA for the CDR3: TGTGCCAGCAGTGACCCCCAGGGTCAACACAATGAGCAGTTCTTC. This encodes CASSDPQGQHNEQFF.

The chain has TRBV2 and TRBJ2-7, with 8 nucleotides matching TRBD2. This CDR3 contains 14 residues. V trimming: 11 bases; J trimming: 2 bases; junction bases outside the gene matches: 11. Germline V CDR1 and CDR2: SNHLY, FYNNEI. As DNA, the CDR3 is TGTGCCCGCCGGGGGGGGGCGGGGGCCTACGAGCAGTACTTC. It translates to CARRGGAGAYEQYF. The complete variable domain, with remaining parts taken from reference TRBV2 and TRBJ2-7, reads EPEVTQTPSHQVTQMGQEVILRCVPISNHLYFYWYRQILGQKVEFLVSFYNNEISEKSEIFDDQFSVERPDGSNFTLKIRSTKLEDSAMYFCARRGGAGAYEQYFGPGTRLTVT.

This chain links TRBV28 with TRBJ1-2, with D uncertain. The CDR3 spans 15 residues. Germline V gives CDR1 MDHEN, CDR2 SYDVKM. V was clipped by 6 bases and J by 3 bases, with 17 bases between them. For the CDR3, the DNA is TGTGCCAGCAGGCCCGTCCCTTCAGAGGACTATGGCTACACCTTC. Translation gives CASRPVPSEDYGYTF.

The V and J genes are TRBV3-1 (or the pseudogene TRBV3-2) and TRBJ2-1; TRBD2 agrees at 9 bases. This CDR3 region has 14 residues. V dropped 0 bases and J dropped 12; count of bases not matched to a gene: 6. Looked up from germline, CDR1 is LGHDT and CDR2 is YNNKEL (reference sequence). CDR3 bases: TGTGCCAGCAGCCAAGAGGAGGGCGGGAGGGGGCAGTTCTTC. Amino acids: CASSQEEGGRGQFF.

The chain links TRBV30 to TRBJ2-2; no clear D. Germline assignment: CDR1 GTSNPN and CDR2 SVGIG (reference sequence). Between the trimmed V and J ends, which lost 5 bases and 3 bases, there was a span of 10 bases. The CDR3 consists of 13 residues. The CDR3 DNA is TGTGCCTGGGCTTTTTCTTACACCGGGGAGCTGTTTTTT. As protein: CAWAFSYTGELFF.

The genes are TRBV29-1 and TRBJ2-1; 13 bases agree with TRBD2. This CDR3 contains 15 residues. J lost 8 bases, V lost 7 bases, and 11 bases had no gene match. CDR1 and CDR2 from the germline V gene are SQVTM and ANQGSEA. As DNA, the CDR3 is TGCAGCGCCCTGACTAGCGGGAGGCAATCGGATGAGCAGTTCTTC. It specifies CSALTSGRQSDEQFF.

In nucleotides, the CDR3 is TGTGCCAGCAGCTTCGACAGGGGCCAGAGGGAGCAGTACTTC. Its protein is CASSFDRGQREQYF. This rearrangement joins TRBV7-2 to TRBJ2-7, with 8 bases matching TRBD1. Germline values: CDR1 SGHTA, CDR2 FQGNSA. With 3 bases clipped from V and 7 bases from J, the junction kept 8 bases outside the gene matches. CDR3 length: 14 residues.

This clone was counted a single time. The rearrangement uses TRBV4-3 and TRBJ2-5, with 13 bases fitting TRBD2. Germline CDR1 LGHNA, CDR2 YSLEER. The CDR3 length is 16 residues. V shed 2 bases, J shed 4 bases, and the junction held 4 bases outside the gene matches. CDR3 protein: CASSQTGLAGAETQYF. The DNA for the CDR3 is TGCGCCAGCAGCCAAACCGGACTAGCGGGAGCAGAGACCCAGTACTTC.

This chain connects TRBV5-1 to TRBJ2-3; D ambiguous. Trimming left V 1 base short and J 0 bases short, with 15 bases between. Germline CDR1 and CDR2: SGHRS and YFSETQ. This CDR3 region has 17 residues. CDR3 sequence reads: CASSLSTVGSSTDTQYF. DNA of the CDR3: TGCGCCAGCAGCTTGAGTACAGTAGGTTCTAGCACAGATACGCAGTATTTT.

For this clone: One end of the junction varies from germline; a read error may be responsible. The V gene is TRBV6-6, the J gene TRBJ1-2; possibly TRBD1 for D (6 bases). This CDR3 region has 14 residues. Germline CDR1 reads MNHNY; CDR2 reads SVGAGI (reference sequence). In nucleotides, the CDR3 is TGTGCCAGCAGTGACTCACAGGGCACCCGAGGCTACACCTTC. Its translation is CASSDSQGTRGYTF.

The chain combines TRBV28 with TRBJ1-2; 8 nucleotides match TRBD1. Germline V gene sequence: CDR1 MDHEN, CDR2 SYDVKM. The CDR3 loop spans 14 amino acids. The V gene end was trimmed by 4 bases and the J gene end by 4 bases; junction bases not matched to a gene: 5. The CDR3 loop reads CASSSTGVTYGYTF. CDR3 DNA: TGTGCCAGCAGTTCGACAGGGGTCACCTATGGCTACACCTTC.

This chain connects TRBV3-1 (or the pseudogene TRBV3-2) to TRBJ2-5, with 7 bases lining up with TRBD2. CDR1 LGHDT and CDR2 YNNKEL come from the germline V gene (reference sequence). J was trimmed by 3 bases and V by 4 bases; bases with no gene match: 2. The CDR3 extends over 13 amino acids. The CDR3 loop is CASSLLAEETQYF. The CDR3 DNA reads TGTGCCAGCAGCCTTCTAGCGGAAGAGACCCAGTACTTC.

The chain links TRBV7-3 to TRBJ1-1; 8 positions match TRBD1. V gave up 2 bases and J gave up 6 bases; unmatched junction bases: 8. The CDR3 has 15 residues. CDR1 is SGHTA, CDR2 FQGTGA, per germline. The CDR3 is CASSLSTGAKAEAFF. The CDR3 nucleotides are TGTGCCAGCAGCTTATCGACAGGGGCTAAGGCTGAAGCTTTCTTT.

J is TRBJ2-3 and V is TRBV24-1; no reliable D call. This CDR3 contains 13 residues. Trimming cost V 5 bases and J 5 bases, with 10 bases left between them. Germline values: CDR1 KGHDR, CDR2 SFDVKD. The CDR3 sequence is CATSGVPGDTQYF. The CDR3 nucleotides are TGTGCCACCAGTGGCGTTCCGGGAGATACGCAGTATTTT.

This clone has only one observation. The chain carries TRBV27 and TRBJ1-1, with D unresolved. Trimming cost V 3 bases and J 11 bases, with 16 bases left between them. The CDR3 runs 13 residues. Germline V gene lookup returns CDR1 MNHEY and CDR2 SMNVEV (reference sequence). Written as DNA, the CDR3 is TGTGCCAGCAGTTTGCGGGGAGGTGTTGTTGCTTTCTTT. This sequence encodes CASSLRGGVVAFF.

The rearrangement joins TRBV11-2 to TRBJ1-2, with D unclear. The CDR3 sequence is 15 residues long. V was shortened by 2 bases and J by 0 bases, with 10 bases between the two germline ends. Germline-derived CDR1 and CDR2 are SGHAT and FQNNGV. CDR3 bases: TGTGCCAGCAGCTTAACCGCGGGCGCTAACTATGGCTACACCTTC. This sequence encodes CASSLTAGANYGYTF.

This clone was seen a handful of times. CDR3 DNA: TGTGCCAGCAGCGTCGTTGGGACGCGGGGTAATTCACCCCTCCACTTT. Its translation is CASSVVGTRGNSPLHF. The chain uses TRBV9 and TRBJ1-6, with a weak D call TRBD1 (5 bases). Trimming cost V 2 bases and J 6 bases, with 15 bases left between them. CDR1 is SGDLS and CDR2 is YYNGEE in the germline V gene. This CDR3 is 16 amino acids long.

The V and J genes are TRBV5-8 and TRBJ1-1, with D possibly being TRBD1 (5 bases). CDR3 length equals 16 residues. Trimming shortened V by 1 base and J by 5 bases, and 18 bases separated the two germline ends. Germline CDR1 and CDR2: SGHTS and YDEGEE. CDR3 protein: CASSLPPGGLGTEAFF. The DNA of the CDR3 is TGTGCCAGCAGCTTGCCCCCGGGGGGTTTGGGGACTGAAGCTTTCTTT.

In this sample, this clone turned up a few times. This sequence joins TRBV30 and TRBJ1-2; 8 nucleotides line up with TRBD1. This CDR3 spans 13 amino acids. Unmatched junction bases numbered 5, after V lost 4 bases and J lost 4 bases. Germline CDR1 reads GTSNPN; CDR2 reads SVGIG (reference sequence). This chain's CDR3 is CAWNDRGLYGYTF. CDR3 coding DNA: TGTGCCTGGAACGACAGGGGACTCTATGGCTACACCTTC.

The CDR3 is CASSAQGAPADTQYF. As DNA, the CDR3 is TGTGCCAGCAGCGCTCAGGGGGCACCTGCAGATACGCAGTATTTT. The chain joins TRBV7-6 to TRBJ2-3; 8 bases fit TRBD1. The CDR3 has 15 amino acids. From germline, CDR1 is SGHVS and CDR2 FNYEAQ. With 5 bases clipped from V and 4 bases from J, the junction kept 8 bases outside the gene matches.